Shown below are 28 T cell receptor beta chains from a single sample sequenced in a study of T cell repertoires in cytomegalovirus infection. These receptors have no known antigen. From the reads, TCRdb called clonotypes with MiXCR, one entry per CDR3 protein. The data contain approximately 730,000 distinct CDR3 sequences, 25% to 35% of them singletons. The material was cultured CD8+ T cells from PBMCs, obtained from culture after CMV antigen stimulation. These receptor sequences come from a human donor in good health (CMV status not recorded). Some clones in this sample may be carry-over from other donors' samples.

The table lists this clonotype with many counts. The chain combines TRBV12-3 or TRBV12-4 with TRBJ2-3; D gene uncertain. V dropped 3 bases and J dropped 0 bases, with 13 bases sitting between them. This CDR3 comprises 16 residues. In DNA, the CDR3 is TGTGCCAGCAGTTTCCCGCAGCGAGCTAGCACAGATACGCAGTATTTT. Amino acid sequence: CASSFPQRASTDTQYF.

This clonotype occurred once. The V and J genes are TRBV7-6 and TRBJ2-2, with no clear D. CDR3 size: 15 residues. Trimming stripped 5 bases from V and 6 bases from J, with 16 bases between. The germline gives CDR1 SGHVS, CDR2 FNYEAQ. DNA for the CDR3: TGTGCCAGCAGCAGAAGGTTAGGTGTCGCCGGGGAGCTGTTTTTT. Translated, it gives CASSRRLGVAGELFF.

The CDR3 loop is CASSPGGTGVWVEQFF. The CDR3 DNA reads as TGTGCCAGCAGTCCTGGGGGGACAGGGGTCTGGGTTGAGCAGTTCTTC. The chain employs TRBV6-6 and TRBJ2-1, with TRBD1 matching 10 bases. Germline CDR1 and CDR2: MNHNY and SVGAGI (reference sequence). V trimming: 5 bases; J trimming: 9 bases; junction bases outside the gene matches: 13. This CDR3 is 16 amino acids long.

The sample holds many counts of this clonotype. The CDR3 region is CASSVGTAAYEQYF. For the CDR3, the DNA is TGTGCCAGCAGCGTGGGGACAGCGGCGTACGAGCAGTACTTC. J is TRBJ2-7 and V is TRBV9; 7 bases align to TRBD1. Germline values: CDR1 SGDLS, CDR2 YYNGEE. V shed 2 bases and J 4 bases; nucleotides not matched to a gene: 6. The CDR3 is 14 amino acids.

This clonotype was detected a few times. J is TRBJ2-1 and V is TRBV11-3; D may be TRBD2 (7 bases). This CDR3 contains 15 residues. CDR1 and CDR2 (germline): SGHNT, YENEEA. Trimming cost V 5 bases and J 3 bases, with 14 bases left between them. CDR3 sequence: CASSLREGGYNEQFF. In DNA, the CDR3 is TGTGCCAGCAGCCTAAGGGAGGGGGGCTACAATGAGCAGTTCTTC.

The V gene is TRBV7-9, the J gene TRBJ1-2; possible D gene TRBD1, 5 bases. V dropped 5 bases and J dropped 3 bases, with 16 bases sitting between them. The germline V gene encodes CDR1 SEHNR and CDR2 FQNEAQ (reference sequence). The CDR3 is 15 residues long. As DNA, the CDR3 is TGTGCCAGCAGCCCGTCCCGCTGGGGGGACTATGGCTACACCTTC. Translating it yields CASSPSRWGDYGYTF.

The rearrangement joins TRBV5-1 to TRBJ2-7; D possibly corresponds to TRBD1 (5 bases). The CDR3 extends over 14 amino acids. Trimming took off 0 bases at V and 4 bases at J, with 11 bases between the two ends. Germline CDR1 is SGHRS and CDR2 is YFSETQ. The CDR3 reads CASSLDDRPYEQYF. The CDR3 bases are TGCGCCAGCAGCTTGGACGACAGACCATACGAGCAGTACTTC.

The chain recombines TRBV20-1 with TRBJ1-2; D uncertain. Germline CDR1 and CDR2: DFQATT and SNEGSKA (reference sequence). V lost 3 bases, J lost 7 bases, and 12 bases lay in between. The CDR3 is 12 residues long. CDR3 nucleotides: TGCAGTGCTAGGTGGCAAAATCGTGGCTACACCTTC. It specifies CSARWQNRGYTF.

This chain uses TRBV11-2 with TRBJ1-1; no clear D gene. The length of the CDR3 is 16 residues. The V and J ends lost 5 bases and 2 bases respectively, with 18 bases between them. Germline V lookup: CDR1 SGHAT, CDR2 FQNNGV. The chain's CDR3 is CASSPGGPRINTEAFF. The CDR3 DNA sequence: TGTGCCAGCAGCCCCGGCGGCCCTCGCATAAACACTGAAGCTTTCTTT.

This chain connects TRBV2 to TRBJ2-5; D is undetermined. Germline CDR1 and CDR2: SNHLY and FYNNEI. The CDR3 runs to 13 residues. The V end lost 4 bases, the J end lost 3 bases, and 9 bases lay between the germline ends. The DNA of the CDR3 is TGTGCCAGCAGTGTTTACAGCAAAGAGACCCAGTACTTC. Its translation: CASSVYSKETQYF.

The V gene is TRBV20-1, the J gene TRBJ2-7; maybe TRBD1 (6 bases). In germline, CDR1 is DFQATT, CDR2 SNEGSKA (reference sequence). The CDR3 has 16 amino acids. Trimming took 1 base from V and 4 from J, leaving 20 bases between them. DNA of the CDR3: TGCAGTGCTAGAGTCGTAGGACAGAGCTCCTCATACGAGCAGTACGTC. Translating it yields CSARVVGQSSSYEQYV.

This clonotype appeared many times. The chain links TRBV7-9 to TRBJ1-4; no firm D call. Deletions cut 5 bases from V and 7 bases from J, with 14 bases between. In germline, CDR1 is SEHNR, CDR2 FQNEAQ (reference sequence). This CDR3 has 14 amino acids. CDR3 protein: CASSPVPLGEKLFF. DNA of the CDR3: TGTGCCAGCAGCCCGGTACCATTAGGTGAAAAACTGTTTTTT.

V and J are TRBV2 and TRBJ2-2; D gene ambiguous. This CDR3 region has 13 residues. Germline assignment: CDR1 SNHLY and CDR2 FYNNEI. Trimming stripped 5 bases from V and 5 bases from J, with 9 bases between. The CDR3 nucleotides are TGTGCCAGCAGTCCGCCGGAGACCGGGGAGCTGTTTTTT. Translation gives CASSPPETGELFF. Together with reference TRBV2 and TRBJ2-2, the CDR3 gives the full variable domain: EPEVTQTPSHQVTQMGQEVILRCVPISNHLYFYWYRQILGQKVEFLVSFYNNEISEKSEIFDDQFSVERPDGSNFTLKIRSTKLEDSAMYFCASSPPETGELFFGEGSRLTVL.

This sequence joins TRBV27 and TRBJ1-5, with D perhaps matching TRBD1 (6 bases). Trimming took off 5 bases at V and 5 bases at J, with 13 bases between the two ends. Germline CDR1 is MNHEY and CDR2 is SMNVEV (reference sequence). The CDR3 is 14 amino acids. The DNA of the CDR3 is TGTGCCAGCAGTACAGGGTTACGGGATCAGCCCCAGCATTTT. Protein sequence: CASSTGLRDQPQHF.

The V gene is TRBV12-3 or TRBV12-4, the J gene TRBJ1-2, with no clear D. The CDR3 loop spans 14 amino acids. Trimming took off 1 base at V and 6 bases at J, with 12 bases between the two ends. This chain's CDR3 is CASSLVERDDGYTF. The DNA of the CDR3 is TGTGCCAGCAGTTTAGTCGAGAGAGACGATGGCTACACCTTC.

This clonotype was recorded a few times. This sequence joins TRBV7-8 and TRBJ1-2; D is possibly TRBD1 (5 bases). V lost 5 bases and J lost 5, with 18 bases in between. The germline V gene has CDR1 SGHVS and CDR2 FQNEAQ. This CDR3 spans 15 amino acids. The CDR3, as DNA: TGTGCCAGCAGCGACCCTGGGATGGGGGGATATGGCTACACCTTC. Its translation is CASSDPGMGGYGYTF.

This chain joins TRBV9 and TRBJ1-5; D is perhaps TRBD1 (6 bases). Germline V lookup: CDR1 SGDLS, CDR2 YYNGEE. V shed 4 bases and J shed 6 bases, with 17 bases lying between them. The CDR3 is 15 amino acids. CDR3 nucleotides: TGTGCCAGCAGCTTAAGGGGGGGGGTTGGTCAGCCCCAGCATTTT. It yields the protein CASSLRGGVGQPQHF.

The rearrangement uses TRBV7-8 and TRBJ2-7; 9 positions match TRBD1. Germline loops: CDR1 SGHVS, CDR2 FQNEAQ. V shed 6 bases and J 3 bases; nucleotides not matched to a gene: 12. The CDR3 totals 16 residues. The CDR3 sequence: CASSYSVGQGFYEQYV. As DNA, the CDR3 is TGTGCCAGCAGTTATTCGGTGGGACAGGGTTTCTACGAGCAGTACGTC.

V is TRBV27 and J is TRBJ1-5; D gene unclear. The CDR3 spans 14 residues. With 6 bases removed from V and 0 bases from J, the gap between germline ends came to 9 bases. Germline V gene sequence: CDR1 MNHEY, CDR2 SMNVEV (reference sequence). The chain's CDR3 is CASRTIHSNQPQHF. The CDR3 DNA is TGTGCCAGCAGAACCATCCATAGCAATCAGCCCCAGCATTTT.

This clonotype was observed a handful of times. The chain recombines TRBV28 with TRBJ1-6; D is undetermined. V lost 3 bases and J lost 7, with 10 bases in between. This CDR3 region has 14 residues. Germline V gives CDR1 MDHEN, CDR2 SYDVKM. CDR3: CASSFWVQNSPLHF. Written as DNA, the CDR3 is TGTGCCAGCAGTTTTTGGGTGCAAAATTCACCCCTCCACTTT.

This clonotype occurred a few times. The rearrangement links TRBV27 to TRBJ1-1; TRBD1 aligns across 12 bases. Germline CDR1 MNHEY, CDR2 SMNVEV (reference sequence). V was clipped by 6 bases and J by 6 bases; unmatched bases: 5. This CDR3 spans 14 amino acids. CDR3: CASSPGQGAPEAFF. CDR3 in DNA: TGTGCCAGCAGCCCGGGACAGGGGGCCCCTGAAGCTTTCTTT.

This clonotype was recorded a few times. This chain uses TRBV7-9 with TRBJ2-7, with D hard to call. V shed 4 bases and J shed 0 bases, with 19 bases lying between them. The germline CDR1 and CDR2 sequences are SEHNR and FQNEAQ (reference sequence). The CDR3 length is 17 residues. CDR3 DNA sequence: TGTGCCAGCAGCTCAGGAAACAGTCGGATTAGCTCCTACGAGCAGTACGTC. Translation gives CASSSGNSRISSYEQYV.

V and J are TRBV6-2 or TRBV6-3 and TRBJ1-1; D uncertain. V dropped 0 bases and J dropped 6 bases, with 8 bases sitting between them. Germline lookup yields CDR1 MNHEY and CDR2 SVGEGT. The CDR3 runs to 13 residues. CDR3 bases: TGTGCCAGCAGTTACTCGTATTTGGCTGAAGCTTTCTTT. Residues: CASSYSYLAEAFF.

J is TRBJ1-3 and V is TRBV7-4; D is unclear. Looked up from germline, CDR1 is SGHVT and CDR2 is SQSDAQ. V was clipped by 3 bases and J by 0 bases, with 6 bases between them. CDR3 size: 14 residues. CDR3 loop: CASSFVSSGNTIYF. Here the CDR3 DNA reads TGTGCCAGCAGCTTCGTAAGCTCTGGAAACACCATATATTTT.

The chain recombines TRBV28 with TRBJ1-5; D remains ambiguous. The germline V gene encodes CDR1 MDHEN and CDR2 SYDVKM. V lost 4 bases, J lost 0 bases, and 22 bases lay in between. CDR3 length: 19 residues. The CDR3 loop reads CASSYTSELSLNSNQPQHF. Written as DNA, the CDR3 is TGTGCCAGCAGTTACACTTCGGAGTTGAGCCTTAATAGCAATCAGCCCCAGCATTTT.

This sequence joins TRBV6-6 and TRBJ1-5; no reliable D call. Looked up from germline, CDR1 is MNHNY and CDR2 is SVGAGI (reference sequence). Trimming pared 2 bases from V and 2 bases from J, leaving 10 bases between. The CDR3 runs to 15 residues. CDR3 sequence (DNA): TGTGCCAGCAGTTACGAAGTCCGGGGCAATCAGCCCCAGCATTTT. Protein: CASSYEVRGNQPQHF.

Remarks on this clonotype: It may be a read error: a sequence one base away is much more abundant. The chain joins TRBV7-2 to TRBJ2-1, with 7 nucleotides matching TRBD2. J was trimmed by 8 bases and V by 1 base; bases with no gene match: 8. CDR1 and CDR2 (germline): SGHTA, FQGNSA. The length of the CDR3 is 15 residues. The CDR3 reads CASSLGGGSEYEQFF. The CDR3, as DNA: TGTGCCAGCAGCTTAGGGGGGGGGTCCGAGTATGAGCAGTTCTTC.

The V call is TRBV19, the J call TRBJ2-7, with 7 positions matching TRBD1. The CDR3 consists of 15 residues. J lost 4 bases, V lost 3 bases, and 9 bases had no gene match. CDR1 and CDR2 from the germline V gene are LNHDA and SQIVND (reference sequence). CDR3 region: CASSMAGRGQYEQYF. CDR3 in DNA: TGTGCCAGTAGTATGGCGGGCAGGGGACAGTACGAGCAGTACTTC. Full variable domain (outside the CDR3, taken from reference TRBV19 and TRBJ2-7): DGGITQSPKYLFRKEGQNVTLSCEQNLNHDAMYWYRQDPGQGLRLIYYSQIVNDFQKGDIAEGYSVSREKKESFPLTVTSAQKNPTAFYLCASSMAGRGQYEQYFGPGTRLTVT.